This record looks at one T cell receptor beta chain sequence and its context. What it binds is unknown. Profiled with immunoSEQ multiplex PCR; TCRdb holds only in-frame clones, not every one. The sample lists more than 95,000 clones; approximately 90% were seen once. This sample is part of a study of graft-versus-host responses after intestinal transplantation. V was clipped by 7 bases and J by 0 bases, with 12 bases between them. This CDR3 has 14 amino acids. CDR1 and CDR2 from the germline V gene are SGHRS and YFSETQ. This TCR was recovered from a human donor who received an intestinal transplant. Here the sequenced sample was unstimulated CD4+ T cells sorted from spleen or lymph node cells, taken before intestinal transplant. V gene TRBV5-1 combines with J gene TRBJ2-3; D is ambiguous. CDR3 coding DNA: TGCGCCAGCGCGGTAAGGCCGAGCACAGATACGCAGTATTTT. As protein: CASAVRPSTDTQYF.